These 15 T cell receptor beta chains were sequenced from one sample in a study of T cell clones after liver transplantation (dated 2019 in TCRdb). Libraries were built with the immunoSEQ multiplex PCR assay. Imported from immuneACCESS, the table was reduced by TCRdb to in-frame sequences with V and J called. These copies leave out some clones; in studies compared against another copy, an unresolved V gene accounts for under half, and the cause of the remainder is not known. The sample table shows fewer than 65,000 clones, and 85% to 90% are seen once. The biggest ten clones account for over 13% of the sample. This specimen was CD8+ T cells from blood, taken 12 months after liver transplant. These receptors were collected from a human patient who received a liver transplant. Following transplantation, T cells from the graft donor may be among those present.

This chain links TRBV28 with TRBJ2-1; 12 positions match TRBD2. The CDR3 runs 18 residues. Germline-derived CDR1 and CDR2 are MDHEN and SYDVKM. Trimming took 2 bases from V and 1 from J; bases not matched to a gene: 6. The CDR3 loop is CASSLPTSGSPSYNEQFF. CDR3 nucleotides: TGTGCCAGCAGTTTACCGACTAGCGGGAGCCCTTCCTACAATGAGCAGTTCTTC.

The chain joins TRBV27 to TRBJ1-1, with no clear D. The CDR3 runs 13 residues. V was cut by 2 bases and J by 4 bases, with 8 bases left in between. Germline values: CDR1 MNHEY, CDR2 SMNVEV (reference sequence). CDR3 sequence (DNA): TGTGCCAGCAGTTTAGGTGGGAGCACTGAAGCTTTCTTT. Protein product: CASSLGGSTEAFF.

Of note for this clone: This sequence is one base from a far larger clone and is likely a read error. The gene calls are TRBV2 and TRBJ2-7; 11 nucleotides agree with TRBD1. From germline, CDR1 is SNHLY and CDR2 FYNNEI. The ends lost 5 bases at V and 3 bases at J; junction bases unmatched: 3. CDR3 size: 14 residues. CDR3: CASSSGTGGYEQYF. The CDR3 nucleotides are TGTGCCAGCAGTTCCGGGACAGGGGGCTACGAGCAGTACTTC.

CDR3 coding DNA: TGTGCCAGCAGCTTAGAGGCGGATCTCCGGACCGAGCAGTACTTC. Translated: CASSLEADLRTEQYF. The chain joins TRBV11-1 to TRBJ2-7; D is unclear. V was pared by 1 base and J by 6 bases, with 16 bases between. The CDR3 is 15 amino acids. Looked up from germline, CDR1 is SGHAT and CDR2 is FQDESV (reference sequence).

The V gene is TRBV7-2, the J gene TRBJ2-5; weak D call: TRBD1 (5 bases). The CDR3 runs 15 residues. Germline V CDR1 and CDR2: SGHTA, FQGNSA. The ends were cut back, 0 bases at V and 5 bases at J, with 13 bases in the middle. Here the CDR3 DNA reads TGTGCCAGCAGCTTAGCGTTCGTAGGGGCGGAGACCCAGTACTTC. Amino acid sequence: CASSLAFVGAETQYF.

The rearrangement uses TRBV27 and TRBJ1-2; weak D call: TRBD1 (5 bases). The germline gives CDR1 MNHEY, CDR2 SMNVEV (reference sequence). This CDR3 contains 12 residues. Trimming cost V 8 bases and J 8 bases, with 15 bases left between them. The CDR3 sequence is CASGTGGEGYTF. CDR3 in DNA: TGTGCCAGCGGTACGGGGGGGGAGGGCTACACCTTC.

V is TRBV5-5 and J is TRBJ2-1; possibly TRBD1 for D (6 bases). The CDR3 spans 13 residues. V lost 0 bases and J 6 bases, leaving 7 bases between the germline ends. From germline, CDR1 is SGHKS and CDR2 YYEKEE (reference sequence). The CDR3 protein is CASSLEQGNEQFF. In DNA form, the CDR3 reads TGTGCCAGCAGCTTGGAACAGGGCAATGAGCAGTTCTTC.

The chain has TRBV2 and TRBJ1-5; TRBD1 matches 9 bases. This CDR3 has 16 residues. Germline V gene lookup returns CDR1 SNHLY and CDR2 FYNNEI. V trimming: 6 bases; J trimming: 3 bases; junction bases outside the gene matches: 9. Here the CDR3 reads CASRQQGAGLNQPQHF. The CDR3 DNA sequence: TGTGCCAGCAGACAACAGGGGGCCGGACTCAATCAGCCCCAGCATTTT.

CDR3 sequence (DNA): TGTGCCAGCAGTTTTATAAGAAATAGCAATCAGCCCCAGCATTTT. It encodes CASSFIRNSNQPQHF. This chain joins TRBV28 and TRBJ1-5; no definite D call. In germline, CDR1 is MDHEN, CDR2 SYDVKM. CDR3 size: 15 residues. Trimming pared 3 bases from V and 0 bases from J, leaving 9 bases between.

J is TRBJ1-2 and V is TRBV10-2; TRBD1 might be the D (6 bases). The CDR3 is 13 residues long. Trimming took 2 bases from V and 4 from J, leaving 8 bases between them. Germline CDR1 reads WSHSY; CDR2 reads SAAADI. The CDR3 here is CASSEQGTYGYTF. The CDR3, as DNA: TGCGCCAGCAGTGAGCAGGGGACCTATGGCTACACCTTC.

The chain has TRBV7-9 and TRBJ2-2, with D unresolved. This CDR3 is built from 14 residues. Germline values: CDR1 SEHNR, CDR2 FQNEAQ (reference sequence). The ends were cut back, 2 bases at V and 8 bases at J, with 12 bases in the middle. CDR3 DNA: TGTGCCAGCAGCTTAACGGCAGGTGGTGGGGAGCTGTTTTTT. Protein sequence: CASSLTAGGGELFF.

In its sample, this clone was seen once. V usage is TRBV4-1 and J usage is TRBJ1-5, with D hard to call. CDR3 length equals 12 residues. V dropped 4 bases and J dropped 9 bases, with 10 bases sitting between them. The germline V gene has CDR1 MGHRA and CDR2 YSYEKL. The CDR3 coding sequence is TGCGCCAGCAGCCCCGCACGGGGGCCCCAGCATTTT. As protein: CASSPARGPQHF.

The CDR3 region is CALYDLKRDRATDTQYF. The CDR3 nucleotides read TGTGCCCTTTACGACCTAAAGCGGGATCGAGCCACAGATACGCAGTATTTT. V is TRBV7-8 and J is TRBJ2-3; 7 nucleotides match TRBD2. The CDR3 length is 17 residues. J was trimmed by 2 bases and V by 11 bases; bases with no gene match: 19. CDR1 and CDR2 (germline): SGHVS, FQNEAQ.

This chain uses TRBV11-2 with TRBJ1-2; weak D call: TRBD1 (5 bases). Germline V gives CDR1 SGHAT, CDR2 FQNNGV. Between the trimmed V and J ends, which lost 0 bases and 8 bases, there was a span of 10 bases. CDR3 length: 13 residues. The CDR3 sequence: CASSLDGRGGYTF. In DNA, the CDR3 is TGTGCCAGCAGCTTAGACGGCCGGGGGGGCTACACCTTC.

This rearrangement joins TRBV19 to TRBJ1-1, with 8 bases matching TRBD1. The CDR3 extends over 14 amino acids. After removal of 5 bases from V and 3 bases from J, the junction contained 5 bases not matched to a gene. Per the germline V gene, CDR1 is LNHDA and CDR2 is SQIVND (reference sequence). The CDR3 spells CASSPGQGHTEAFF. CDR3 coding DNA: TGTGCCAGTAGTCCCGGACAGGGACACACTGAAGCTTTCTTT.